Listed below are T cell receptor beta chains from one sample, sequenced in a study of blood T cell repertoires in COVID-19. The repertoire was sequenced with immunoSEQ multiplex PCR; TCRdb's copy has only in-frame clones and lacks some. The sample records approximately 260,000 clones, approximately 90% being singletons. The specimen was peripheral blood. The source of these receptors is a woman aged 35 to 49 who had recovered from COVID-19. Each CDR3 is given with its conserved first and last residue. The D gene is left open where the match is weak. Not every row has a clone size; where given, it reads once, few, many or a size class.

.	.	TRBV21-1	TRBJ2-7	TGTGCCAGCAGCAATCTTGACACCTCCTACGAGCAGTACTTC	CASSNLDTSYEQYF
.	.	TRBV4-3	TRBJ1-2	TGCGCCAGCAGCCTCGGACACGCTGCGCTAGGATCTGATGGCTACACCTTC	CASSLGHAALGSDGYTF
.	.	TRBV10-2	TRBJ1-2	TGCGCCAGCAGTGAGTCGGGGGGGGATGTGGACTATGGCTACACCTTC	CASSESGGDVDYGYTF
TRBD1	.	TRBV18	TRBJ2-1	TGTGCCAGCTCACCGGAGACAGGGCGGGAGCAGTTCTTC	CASSPETGREQFF
TRBD1	once	TRBV6-5	TRBJ1-2	TGTGCCAGCACCCAACAGGGGTATGGCTACACCTTC	CASTQQGYGYTF
TRBD1	.	TRBV27	TRBJ2-7	TGTGCCAGCAGTCCAGACAGGGCCCCCCACGAGCAGTACTTC	CASSPDRAPHEQYF
.	once	TRBV10-3	TRBJ1-4	TGTGCCGCGGCCGGGACTTCCAATGAAAAACTGTTTTTT	CAAAGTSNEKLFF
TRBD1	.	TRBV6-5	TRBJ2-7	TGTGCCAGCAGTTATGAACAGGGGGGCTACGAGCAGTACTTC	CASSYEQGGYEQYF
.	.	TRBV7-9	TRBJ2-1	TGTGCCAGCGGGGCTCCCCCCGGACACCCCTCCTACAATGAGCAGTTCTTC	CASGAPPGHPSYNEQFF
.	.	TRBV25-1	TRBJ1-2	TGTGCCAGCAGGGGGAGAGGGGGAAACTATGGCTACACCTTC	CASRGRGGNYGYTF
.	.	TRBV3-1/TRBV3-2	TRBJ1-6	TGTGCCAGCAGCCTAAGAGACAGGACCAATTCACCCCTCCACTTT	CASSLRDRTNSPLHF
.	once	TRBV19	TRBJ2-5	TGTGCCAGTAGCCCCCAGGGACTAGAGACCCAGTACTTC	CASSPQGLETQYF
TRBD1	.	TRBV12-3/TRBV12-4	TRBJ1-2	TGTGCCAGCAGTTCGGACAGGGCCTATGGCTACACCTTC	CASSSDRAYGYTF
TRBD1	.	TRBV5-4	TRBJ2-7	TGTGCCAGCAGCTTGGACTCCCGGACAGGCACTTGGGGGCAGTACTTC	CASSLDSRTGTWGQYF
.	.	TRBV30	TRBJ1-2	TGTGCCTGGAGTACCCCCTCTAATGGCTACACCTTC	CAWSTPSNGYTF
.	.	TRBV6-2/TRBV6-3	TRBJ1-5	TGTGCCAGCAGTTACTCAGGCAGGGCGCAGCCCCAGCATTTT	CASSYSGRAQPQHF
TRBD1	.	TRBV7-2	TRBJ1-1	TGTGCCAGCAGCCTCTCAGGGGGCGCGGCACAGAACACTGAAGCTTTCTTT	CASSLSGGAAQNTEAFF
.	.	TRBV29-1	TRBJ2-1	TGCAGCGTTGAAGTCGACTCATTGTACAATGAGCAGTTCTTC	CSVEVDSLYNEQFF
TRBD1	.	TRBV6-5	TRBJ1-1	TGTGCCAGCATGAGCCCGGGACAGGGGACCCTTGAAGCTTTCTTT	CASMSPGQGTLEAFF
.	.	TRBV27	TRBJ1-2	TGTGCCAGCAGCCCCCTCGTAGCTAACTATGGCTACACCTTC	CASSPLVANYGYTF
.	.	TRBV5-1	TRBJ1-1	TGCGCCAGCAGCTCCATAGTGACAGGCCAATCGTACACTGAAGCTTTCTTT	CASSSIVTGQSYTEAFF
TRBD2	.	TRBV24-1	TRBJ2-2	TGTGCCACCAGTGGGCGGGAGGGCCTCATCTCCGGGGAGCTGTTTTTT	CATSGREGLISGELFF
.	.	TRBV27	TRBJ2-1	TGTGCCAGCAGTCCCCAGGGGAGCTCCTACAATGAGCAGTTCTTC	CASSPQGSSYNEQFF
TRBD1	.	TRBV4-1	TRBJ2-2	TGCGCCAGCAGCGGGGACAGGGGTTATTCCGGGGAGCTGTTTTTT	CASSGDRGYSGELFF
.	.	TRBV27	TRBJ2-7	TGTGCCAGCAACGCTCATCGGGGAGGCCTCGGGCAGTACTTC	CASNAHRGGLGQYF
.	once	TRBV9	TRBJ1-6	TGTGCCAGCAGCGTAGATCAGGATTCACCCCTCCACTTT	CASSVDQDSPLHF
TRBD2	once	TRBV4-3	TRBJ2-2	TGCGCCAGCAGCCAAGTCGGGACTAGCGGGTACACCGGGGAGCTGTTTTTT	CASSQVGTSGYTGELFF
TRBD1	.	TRBV4-2	TRBJ1-3	TGTGCCAGCAGCCAAAGACGTAATGGACAGGGATTTGGAAACACCATATATTTT	CASSQRRNGQGFGNTIYF
.	.	TRBV19	TRBJ2-1	TGTGCCAGTAGTCAGGGTACCAATGAGCAGTTCTTC	CASSQGTNEQFF
TRBD1	.	TRBV19	TRBJ2-3	TGTGCCAGTAGTGGGACAGGGCGCACAGATACGCAGTATTTT	CASSGTGRTDTQYF
TRBD2	.	TRBV18	TRBJ2-5	TGTGCCAGCTCACCACCTAGCGGGTATGAGACCCAGTACTTC	CASSPPSGYETQYF
TRBD1	.	TRBV30	TRBJ2-1	TGTGCCTGGGGGACAGGTTACAATGAGCAGTTCTTC	CAWGTGYNEQFF
.	.	TRBV7-2	TRBJ2-7	TGTGCCAGCAGTTTCCGTACCTACGAGCAGTACTTC	CASSFRTYEQYF
.	.	TRBV7-8	TRBJ1-5	TGTGCCAGCAGCTTATCGGTAGAGGAGAATCAGCCCCAGCATTTT	CASSLSVEENQPQHF
TRBD1	.	TRBV19	TRBJ2-7	TGTGCCAGTAGTACAGGGGGTTCCTCCTACGAGCAGTACTTC	CASSTGGSSYEQYF
.	few	TRBV2	TRBJ1-3	TGTGCCAGCATTGCGAATTCGAGAGGAAACACCATATATTTT	CASIANSRGNTIYF
.	.	TRBV7-8	TRBJ2-7	TGTGCCAGCAGCTTCGAGGGCCACGAGCAGTACTTC	CASSFEGHEQYF
.	.	TRBV6-5	TRBJ2-7	TGTGCCAGCAAGAAGTCGGACAGCCCCTACGAGCAGTACTTC	CASKKSDSPYEQYF
.	.	TRBV10-3	TRBJ1-2	TGTGCCATCAGTGTAGGGGGTCCCAACTATGGCTACACCTTC	CAISVGGPNYGYTF
.	.	TRBV6-5	TRBJ1-4	TGTGCCAGCAGTCCCCGGGAACTGGGCGCGGAAAAACTGTTTTTT	CASSPRELGAEKLFF
.	.	TRBV18	TRBJ2-5	TGTGCCAGCTCACCCGGACAGCAAGAGACCCAGTACTTC	CASSPGQQETQYF
.	once	TRBV6-5	TRBJ2-5	TGTGCCAGCAGTCCCTGGCGGGGGCGCGGGGAGACCCAGTACTTC	CASSPWRGRGETQYF
.	once	TRBV7-2	TRBJ1-5	TGTGCCAGCGGACCGGGGGGCTCTCAGCCCCAGCATTTT	CASGPGGSQPQHF
TRBD1	once	TRBV19	TRBJ1-1	TGTGCCAGTAGTGCACGACAGGGGGCGATCCAGAACACTGAAGCTTTCTTT	CASSARQGAIQNTEAFF
.	few	TRBV6-5	TRBJ2-5	TGTGCCAGCAGTTACGGCGGGGGCCACCAAGAGACCCAGTACTTC	CASSYGGGHQETQYF
TRBD1	.	TRBV27	TRBJ2-1	TGTGCCAGCCGCTACTGGGACAGCCGGGGGCAGTTCTTC	CASRYWDSRGQFF
.	.	TRBV19	TRBJ1-6	TGTGCCAGTAACGATGCGATACCGGGTTCACCCCTCCACTTT	CASNDAIPGSPLHF
.	.	TRBV4-3	TRBJ2-1	TGCGCCAGCAGCCAAGATTTCCGGGGAATCTACAATGAGCAGTTCTTC	CASSQDFRGIYNEQFF
TRBD1	.	TRBV7-6	TRBJ2-5	TGTGCCAGCAGCTTCGCGGGACAGGGCGAGACCCAGTACTTC	CASSFAGQGETQYF